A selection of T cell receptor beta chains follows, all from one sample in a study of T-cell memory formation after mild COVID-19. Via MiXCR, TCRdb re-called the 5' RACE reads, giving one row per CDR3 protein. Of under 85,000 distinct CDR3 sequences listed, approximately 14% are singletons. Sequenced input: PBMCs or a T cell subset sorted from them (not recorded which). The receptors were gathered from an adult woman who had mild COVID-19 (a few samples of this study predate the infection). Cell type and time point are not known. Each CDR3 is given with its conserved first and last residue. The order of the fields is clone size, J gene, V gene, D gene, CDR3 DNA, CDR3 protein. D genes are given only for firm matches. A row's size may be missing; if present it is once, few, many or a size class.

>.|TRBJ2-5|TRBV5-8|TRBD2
TGTGCCAGCAGGCTAGCGGAGATACAAGAGACCCAGTACTTC
CASRLAEIQETQYF
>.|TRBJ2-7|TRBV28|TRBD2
TGTGCCAGCAGCACCGGACTAGCGGGCACGCGCGAGCAGTACTTC
CASSTGLAGTREQYF
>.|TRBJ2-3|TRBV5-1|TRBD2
TGCGCCAGCAGCCCATGGGGACTAGCGGGGGGAACCCGAACTAGCACAGATACGCAGTATTTT
CASSPWGLAGGTRTSTDTQYF
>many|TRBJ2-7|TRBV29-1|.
TGCAGCGTTGAAGATGCACCGATACCTATCTTTTCCGAGCAGTACTTC
CSVEDAPIPIFSEQYF
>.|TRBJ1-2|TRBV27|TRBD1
TGTGCCAGCAGTTCCGGGACAGTCAACTATGGCTACACCTTC
CASSSGTVNYGYTF
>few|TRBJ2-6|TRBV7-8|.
TGTGCCAGCAGATTACCACGGGGGGCCAACGTCCTGACTTTC
CASRLPRGANVLTF
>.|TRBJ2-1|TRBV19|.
TGTGCCAGTAGTATATGGAGCTCCTACAATGAGCAGTTCTTC
CASSIWSSYNEQFF
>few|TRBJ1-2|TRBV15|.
TGTGCCACCAGCAGAGAACCGATAGAGATCTATGGCTACACCTTC
CATSREPIEIYGYTF
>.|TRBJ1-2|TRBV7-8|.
TGTGCCAGCAGCTTAGAGACAGGAGCTAACTATGGCTACACCTTC
CASSLETGANYGYTF
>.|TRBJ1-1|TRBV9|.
TGTGCCAGCAGCGCCCCGGGGGGCGGCACTGAAGCTTTCTTT
CASSAPGGGTEAFF
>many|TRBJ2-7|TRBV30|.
TGTGCCTGGAGTACTCAGGGTACCGAGCAGTACTTC
CAWSTQGTEQYF
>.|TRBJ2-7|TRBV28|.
TGTGCCAGCAGTCCTACTAGCTCCTACGAGCAGTACTTC
CASSPTSSYEQYF
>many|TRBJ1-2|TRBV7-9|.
TGTGCCAGCAGCGCCGATGGGGGACTTCTCTATGGCTACACCTTC
CASSADGGLLYGYTF
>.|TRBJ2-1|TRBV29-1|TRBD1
TGCAGCGTTTTAGGACAGGGGAAATACAATGAGCAGTTCTTC
CSVLGQGKYNEQFF